This TCR beta chain was profiled in a study of blood T cell repertoires in COVID-19. Authors' methods: Nucleated cell number was recorded as an estimate derived from reference gene primer amplification. Here immunoSEQ multiplex PCR was the method, and the copy in TCRdb shows in-frame clones only, minus some. Clone size and V and J calls were adopted from that table, with D and trimming inferred from the DNA. The data show about 73,000 clones, with roughly four fifths seen just once and over 5% held by the top ten. Germline lookup yields CDR1 SGHNT and CDR2 YYREEE (reference sequence). J lost 6 bases, V lost 1 base, and 6 bases had no gene match. The CDR3 has 14 residues.

The sequence derives from an older woman with acute or convalescent COVID-19. Input material: peripheral blood. The chain uses TRBV5-4 and TRBJ1-2, with 7 bases identical to TRBD1. DNA for the CDR3: TGTGCCAGCAGCTTGAGCAGGGGGTCTGATGGCTACACCTTC. Translating gives CASSLSRGSDGYTF.